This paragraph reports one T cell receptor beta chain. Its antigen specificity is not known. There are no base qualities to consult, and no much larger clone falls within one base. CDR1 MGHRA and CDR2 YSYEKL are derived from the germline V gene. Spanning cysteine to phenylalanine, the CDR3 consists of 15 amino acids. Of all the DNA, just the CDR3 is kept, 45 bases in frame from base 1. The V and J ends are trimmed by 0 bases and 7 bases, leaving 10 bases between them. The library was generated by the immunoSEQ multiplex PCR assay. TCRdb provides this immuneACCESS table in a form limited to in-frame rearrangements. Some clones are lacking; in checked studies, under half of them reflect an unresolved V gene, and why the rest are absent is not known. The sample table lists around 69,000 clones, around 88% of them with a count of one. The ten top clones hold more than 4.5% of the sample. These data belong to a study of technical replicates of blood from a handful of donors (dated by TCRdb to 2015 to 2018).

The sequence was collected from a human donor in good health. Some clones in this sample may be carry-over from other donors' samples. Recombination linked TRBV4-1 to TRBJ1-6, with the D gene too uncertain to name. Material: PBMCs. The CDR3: CASSQEIIQNSPLHF. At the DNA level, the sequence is TGCGCCAGCAGCCAAGAAATCATACAAAATTCACCCCTCCACTTT.